A selection of T cell receptor beta chains follows, all from one sample in a study of shared clonotypes between healthy human individuals. TCRdb's copy holds only in-frame clones and misses some; the assay was immunoSEQ multiplex PCR. The sample carries 2 million to 2.5 million clones, 90% to 96% recorded once. The sample taken for sequencing was naive CD4+ T cells sorted from blood. All receptors come from a man aged 18 to 30 in good health. CDR3s include the opening cysteine and the closing phenylalanine or tryptophan. Some rows mark clone size as missing; the rest say once, few, many or name a class of expanded clone.

CGTSIPGANVLTF,-,TRBV28
CASSDRGLSGNTIYF,once,TRBV2
CASSFISGGPEAFF,-,TRBV27
CAWSRTGNTEAFF,-,TRBV30
CASSLNTGTGGWETQYF,-,TRBV7-3
CASSRTYSPLHF,few,TRBV7-2
CASSFGGAFPPETQYF,once,TRBV28
CASSLWNLRFGNQPQHF,-,TRBV28
CASSTSGARAGELFF,once,TRBV7-6
CASSRVPAGEQYF,-,TRBV7-9
CASSDNQPQHF,-,TRBV27
CAISIEPAENTEAFF,-,TRBV10-3
CASSLSGEKLNTEAFF,-,TRBV13
CASSTDRAPYEQYF,-,TRBV18
CASSSGQGVPEYTEAFF,-,TRBV7-2
CATGQGANEQFF,-,TRBV15
CASRSLGGASNQPQHF,-,TRBV19